The 28 T cell receptor beta chains reported below all come from one sample, sequenced in a study of metastatic and nonmetastatic thyroid tumors. From the PCR reads, TCRdb re-called clones with MiXCR. The data contain roughly 35,000 clones, under 20% of them singletons. The entire patient cohort was treatment-naive prior to thyroid surgery. The sample consisted of blood. All receptors come from a female donor with papillary thyroid cancer or a benign thyroid nodule (not recorded which). Some clones in this sample may be carry-over from other donors' samples.

The J gene is TRBJ2-6, the V gene TRBV6-2 or TRBV6-3; the match to TRBD2 covers 12 bases. The CDR3 loop spans 16 amino acids. Trimming took 5 bases from V and 3 from J; bases not matched to a gene: 2. CDR1 is MNHEY, CDR2 SVGEGT, per germline. Written as DNA, the CDR3 is TGTGCCAGCAGTATGACTAGCGGGAGTGGGGCCAACGTCCTGACTTTC. This codes for CASSMTSGSGANVLTF.

This clone was seen ten or more times. The chain joins TRBV29-1 to TRBJ1-2, with D hard to call. CDR1 is SQVTM, CDR2 ANQGSEA, per germline. This CDR3 has 11 amino acids. The V end lost 4 bases, the J end lost 8 bases, and 11 bases lay between the germline ends. CDR3 nucleotide sequence: TGCAGCGTTGGATTTAAGGAAGGCTACACCTTC. It codes for CSVGFKEGYTF.

This clone was seen many times. The chain recombines TRBV9 with TRBJ2-2; D may be TRBD2 (5 bases). The CDR3 length is 15 residues. CDR1 and CDR2 from the germline V gene are SGDLS and YYNGEE. The V end was cut by 5 bases, the J end by 3 bases, with 14 bases between. The CDR3 bases are TGTGCCAGCAGGCCTCGGGGTCGGGACACCGGGGAGCTGTTTTTT. Protein sequence: CASRPRGRDTGELFF.

This clone was recorded a few times. The gene calls are TRBV6-1 and TRBJ2-7; D ambiguous. Germline V gives CDR1 MNHNS, CDR2 SASEGT. The CDR3 has 16 amino acids. Trimming pared 5 bases from V and 1 base from J, leaving 18 bases between. The CDR3 spells CASSPPLVAGSYEQYF. CDR3 in DNA: TGTGCCAGCAGTCCCCCGTTGGTGGCTGGTTCCTACGAGCAGTACTTC.

The sample holds many counts of this clone. The genes are TRBV12-5 and TRBJ1-1; the D is unclear. CDR1 LGHNT and CDR2 FRNRAP come from the germline V gene. This CDR3 region has 15 residues. With 1 base removed from V and 0 bases from J, the gap between germline ends came to 9 bases. The chain's CDR3 is CASGLGRELNTEAFF. The CDR3 region has the DNA TGTGCTAGTGGTTTGGGCCGGGAACTGAACACTGAAGCTTTCTTT. The full variable domain, rest sourced from reference TRBV12-5 and TRBJ1-1, is DARVTQTPRHKVTEMGQEVTMRCQPILGHNTVFWYRQTMMQGLELLAYFRNRAPLDDSGMPKDRFSAEMPDATLATLKIQPSEPRDSAVYFCASGLGRELNTEAFFGQGTRLTVV.

The chain couples TRBV4-3 to TRBJ1-5, with D unresolved. V was shortened by 0 bases and J by 2 bases, with 5 bases between the two germline ends. Germline V gene lookup returns CDR1 LGHNA and CDR2 YSLEER. The length of the CDR3 is 14 residues. The DNA of the CDR3 is TGCGCCAGCAGCCAAGACGTCGGCAATCAGCCCCAGCATTTT. Its protein product is CASSQDVGNQPQHF.

The sample holds many counts of this clone. The chain carries TRBV6-5 and TRBJ2-7, with D perhaps TRBD1 or TRBD2 (5 bases each). V was clipped by 2 bases and J by 3 bases, with 14 bases between them. The CDR3 runs 15 residues. Per the germline V gene, CDR1 is MNHEY and CDR2 is SVGAGI. CDR3 sequence: CASSYLPGPHYEQYF. CDR3 DNA: TGTGCCAGCAGTTACCTCCCGGGACCCCACTACGAGCAGTACTTC.

V is TRBV11-2 and J is TRBJ2-3; D may be TRBD2 (6 bases). Germline-derived CDR1 and CDR2 are SGHAT and FQNNGV. This CDR3 comprises 17 residues. The V end was cut by 5 bases, the J end by 7 bases, with 25 bases between. The DNA for the CDR3 is TGTGCCAGCAGCCACGGCCGCTCGTCGGGAGCGTTATATACGCAGTATTTT. Translation: CASSHGRSSGALYTQYF.

By sample share, this clone is medium-sized. CDR3 sequence (DNA): TGTGCCAGCAGTTTGCAGACGGGGGCCTACGAGCAGTACTTC. It translates to CASSLQTGAYEQYF. This sequence joins TRBV12-3 or TRBV12-4 and TRBJ2-7; possibly TRBD2 for D (6 bases). Deletions cut 3 bases from V and 2 bases from J, with 11 bases between. The CDR3 extends over 14 amino acids.

This clone was recorded many times. This rearrangement joins TRBV7-3 to TRBJ1-1; 9 positions agree with TRBD1. CDR1 is SGHTA, CDR2 FQGTGA, per germline. This CDR3 contains 13 residues. The junction had 6 bases not matched to a gene; V was cut back by 5 bases and J by 8 bases. CDR3 sequence reads: CASSVTGGGEAFF. In DNA form, the CDR3 reads TGTGCCAGCAGCGTCACAGGGGGCGGCGAAGCTTTCTTT.

This clone was counted at least ten times. The gene calls are TRBV15 and TRBJ2-7, with D hard to call. The V end was cut by 0 bases, the J end by 2 bases, with 11 bases between. Germline CDR1 is LNHNV and CDR2 is YYDKDF (reference sequence). This CDR3 is 15 amino acids long. The CDR3 DNA is TGTGCCACCAGCAGAGATCGTCGCGGCGCCTACGAGCAGTACTTC. This encodes CATSRDRRGAYEQYF.

This clone was found a few times. Its ends do not fully match the called genes, so a read error is possible. This chain's CDR3 is CASSTEAENQYF. For the CDR3, the DNA is TGTGCCAGCAGTACAGAGGCCGAGAACCAGTACTTC. The V and J genes are TRBV2 and TRBJ2-5; D unresolved. The CDR3 contains 12 residues. Per germline, CDR1 SNHLY and CDR2 FYNNEI.

V usage is TRBV7-2 and J usage is TRBJ2-6; a weak D match, TRBD2 (5 bases). The germline V gene encodes CDR1 SGHTA and CDR2 FQGNSA. This CDR3 region has 15 residues. The V and J ends lost 4 bases and 0 bases respectively, with 7 bases between them. The CDR3 region has the DNA TGTGCCAGCAGCTCAACTAGCTCTGGGGCCAACGTCCTGACTTTC. The encoded protein is CASSSTSSGANVLTF.

Ten or more counts support this clone. This chain joins TRBV2 and TRBJ2-1; no reliable D call. Germline V gene data show CDR1 as SNHLY and CDR2 as FYNNEI. The CDR3 extends over 13 amino acids. Trimming shortened V by 1 base and J by 10 bases, and 11 bases separated the two germline ends. CDR3 sequence (DNA): TGTGCCAGCAGTGAAGGGAAAGTCGCGGAGCAGTTCTTC. Translating gives CASSEGKVAEQFF.

Ten or more counts support this clone. V usage is TRBV2 and J usage is TRBJ2-3; D is undetermined. The CDR3 length is 15 residues. Per the germline V gene, CDR1 is SNHLY and CDR2 is FYNNEI. V was pared by 6 bases and J by 2 bases, with 15 bases between. In nucleotides, the CDR3 is TGTGCCAGCAGGAAACACAGTCTTTACACAGATACGCAGTATTTT. It is translated as CASRKHSLYTDTQYF.

This clone was detected many times. The V gene is TRBV20-1, the J gene TRBJ2-7; tentative D call: TRBD2 (7 bases). The CDR3 covers 13 residues. Germline V gene lookup returns CDR1 DFQATT and CDR2 SNEGSKA (reference sequence). This chain's CDR3 is CGGAREVSYEQYF. CDR3 coding DNA: TGCGGGGGGGCGAGGGAGGTCTCCTACGAGCAGTACTTC.

In its sample, this clone was seen a few times. An end of the junction differs from the germline gene, which may be a read error. The V call is TRBV6-4, the J call TRBJ2-2, with 12 nucleotides matching TRBD2. CDR1 is MRHNA and CDR2 is SNTAGT in the germline V gene. This CDR3 comprises 18 residues. The CDR3 loop reads CASIEVGRTSGDTVELFF. The CDR3 DNA is TGTGCCAGCATTGAAGTAGGGCGGACTAGCGGGGACACCGTGGAGCTGTTTTTT.

This clone was found a few times. This may be a read error: a much more frequent sequence differs by one nucleotide. Other DNA sequences from this sample encode an identical CDR3 as well. V usage is TRBV24-1 and J usage is TRBJ2-2, with D unresolved. Germline V gives CDR1 KGHDR, CDR2 SFDVKD. The CDR3 extends over 12 amino acids. This chain's CDR3 is CATSTNTGELLF. The CDR3 nucleotides read TGTGCCACCTCTACGAACACCGGTGAGCTGCTTTTT.

This clone was seen ten or more times. The rearrangement joins TRBV5-6 to TRBJ1-5, with a weak D call TRBD1 (6 bases). Trimming removed 3 bases from V and 2 bases from J, with 21 bases in between. This CDR3 is built from 18 residues. The germline CDR1 and CDR2 sequences are SGHDT and YYEEEE. DNA for the CDR3: TGTGCCAGCAGCTGGGGGGGAGGCAGGGGATATCGCAATCAGCCCCAGCATTTT. Its protein product is CASSWGGGRGYRNQPQHF.

This clone was recorded many times. This chain links TRBV5-1 with TRBJ2-2; 9 bases match TRBD2. The CDR3 length is 16 residues. Trimming removed 3 bases from V and 1 base from J; junction bases left unmatched: 4. The germline V gene has CDR1 SGHRS and CDR2 YFSETQ. CDR3 in amino acids: CASSSTSGENTGELFF. CDR3 DNA sequence: TGCGCCAGCAGCTCGACTAGCGGAGAGAACACCGGGGAGCTGTTTTTT.

Details on this clone: An end of the junction differs from the germline gene, which may be a read error. The genes are TRBV5-1 and TRBJ2-7, with 9 bases identical to TRBD2. Germline V gene lookup returns CDR1 SGHRS and CDR2 YFSETQ. The CDR3 consists of 13 residues. For the CDR3, the DNA is TGCGCCAGTAGCTTGGGGACTAGCAACAAGAAGTACTTC. As protein: CASSLGTSNKKYF.

As for this clone: A much larger clone sits a single nucleotide away, making a read error possible. Other DNA sequences of this sample code for an identical CDR3. V usage is TRBV27 and J usage is TRBJ1-4; D perhaps matches TRBD1 (5 bases). This CDR3 contains 13 residues. CDR1 is MNHEY, CDR2 SMNVEV, per germline (reference sequence). The ends were cut back, 4 bases at V and 7 bases at J, with 10 bases in the middle. DNA of the CDR3: TGTGCCAGCAGTTCCTTCCAGGGTGAAAAACTGTTTTTT. Translation: CASSSFQGEKLFF. Together with reference TRBV27 and TRBJ1-4, the CDR3 gives the full variable domain: EAQVTQNPRYLITVTGKKLTVTCSQNMNHEYMSWYRQDPGLGLRQIYYSMNVEVTDKGDVPEGYKVSRKEKRNFPLILESPSPNQTSLYFCASSSFQGEKLFFGSGTQLSVL.

This clone is judged medium-sized. J is TRBJ1-6 and V is TRBV27, with TRBD1 matching 9 bases. Germline assignment: CDR1 MNHEY and CDR2 SMNVEV (reference sequence). CDR3 length equals 15 residues. V lost 7 bases to trimming and J lost 7 bases; unmatched junction nucleotides: 8. CDR3 region: CASILGDRENSPLHF. CDR3 in DNA: TGTGCCAGCATCCTAGGGGACAGGGAAAATTCACCCCTCCACTTT.

Many counts were recorded for this clone. The gene calls are TRBV24-1 and TRBJ1-3; D gene uncertain. With 5 bases removed from V and 4 bases from J, the gap between germline ends came to 8 bases. Per germline, CDR1 KGHDR and CDR2 SFDVKD. The CDR3 spans 13 residues. The CDR3 DNA reads as TGTGCCACCAGTGGGTCGAAAGGAAACACCATATATTTT. This translates into CATSGSKGNTIYF.

The rearrangement links TRBV24-1 to TRBJ2-3, with D perhaps matching TRBD2 (6 bases). CDR1 is KGHDR, CDR2 SFDVKD, per germline. The CDR3 runs to 17 residues. V lost 6 bases to trimming and J lost 3 bases, with 21 bases between them. CDR3 coding DNA: TGTGCCACCAGTCACGTTAACCGGGACTTAAAAACAGATACGCAGTATTTT. It specifies CATSHVNRDLKTDTQYF.

This clone was counted ten times or more. The rearrangement links TRBV7-9 to TRBJ2-1; 7 nucleotides agree with TRBD2. V lost 6 bases, J lost 7 bases, and 15 bases stayed unmatched. This CDR3 comprises 16 residues. Germline V gene sequence: CDR1 SEHNR, CDR2 FQNEAQ (reference sequence). The CDR3 DNA reads as TGTGCCAGCAGTTTCCCACGGAGTCCGGGGGGTAATGAGCAGTTCTTC. It encodes CASSFPRSPGGNEQFF.

There are many counts of this clone. The V gene is TRBV2, the J gene TRBJ1-1; 8 nucleotides line up with TRBD1. V was pared by 6 bases and J by 4 bases, with 10 bases of the junction left unmatched. CDR1 is SNHLY, CDR2 FYNNEI, per germline. The CDR3 length is 15 residues. The CDR3 region has the DNA TGTGCCAGCAGCCCCGACAGGGGAGGTAGCACTGAAGCTTTCTTT. The encoded protein is CASSPDRGGSTEAFF.

The J gene is TRBJ2-3, the V gene TRBV4-3; D is ambiguous. The V gene's germline CDR1 is LGHNA and CDR2 YSLEER. This CDR3 region has 13 residues. Trimming took 4 bases from V and 4 from J, leaving 9 bases between them. The CDR3 DNA reads TGCGCCAGCAGCCCCCGGGCGGCAGATACGCAGTATTTT. Its protein is CASSPRAADTQYF.